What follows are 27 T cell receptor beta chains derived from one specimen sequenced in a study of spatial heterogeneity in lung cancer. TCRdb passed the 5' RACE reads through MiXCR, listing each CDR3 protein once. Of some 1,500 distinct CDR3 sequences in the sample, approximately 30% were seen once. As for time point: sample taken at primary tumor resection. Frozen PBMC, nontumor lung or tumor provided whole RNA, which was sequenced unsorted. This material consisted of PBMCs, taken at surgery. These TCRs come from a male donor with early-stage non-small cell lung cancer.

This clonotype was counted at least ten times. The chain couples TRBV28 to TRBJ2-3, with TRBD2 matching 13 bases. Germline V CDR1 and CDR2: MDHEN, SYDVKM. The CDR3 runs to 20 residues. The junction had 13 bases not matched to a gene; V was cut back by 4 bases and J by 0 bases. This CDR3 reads CASSSRHRGLAGHSTDTQYF. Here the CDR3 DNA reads TGTGCCAGCAGTTCCCGTCACCGGGGACTAGCGGGACATAGCACAGATACGCAGTATTTT.

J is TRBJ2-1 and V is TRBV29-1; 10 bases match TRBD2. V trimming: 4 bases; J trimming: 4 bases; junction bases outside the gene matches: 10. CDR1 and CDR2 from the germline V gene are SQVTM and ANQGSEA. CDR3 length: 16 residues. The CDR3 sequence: CSVGGETSGIYNEQFF. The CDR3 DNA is TGCAGCGTTGGGGGGGAAACTAGCGGGATTTACAATGAGCAGTTCTTC.

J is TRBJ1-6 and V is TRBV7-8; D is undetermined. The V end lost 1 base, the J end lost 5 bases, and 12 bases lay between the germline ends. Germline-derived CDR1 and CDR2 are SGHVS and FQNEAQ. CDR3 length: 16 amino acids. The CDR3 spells CASSLEGGSDNSPLHF. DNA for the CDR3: TGTGCCAGCAGCTTAGAGGGCGGGAGTGATAATTCACCCCTCCACTTT.

CDR3 loop: CASSQGDSDSPLHF. CDR3 DNA sequence: TGTGCCAGCAGCCAAGGGGACAGCGATTCACCCCTCCACTTT. J is TRBJ1-6 and V is TRBV5-6; 7 bases are a match to TRBD1. The CDR3 loop spans 14 amino acids. V was pared by 4 bases and J by 8 bases, with 6 bases of the junction left unmatched. Germline-derived CDR1 and CDR2 are SGHDT and YYEEEE.

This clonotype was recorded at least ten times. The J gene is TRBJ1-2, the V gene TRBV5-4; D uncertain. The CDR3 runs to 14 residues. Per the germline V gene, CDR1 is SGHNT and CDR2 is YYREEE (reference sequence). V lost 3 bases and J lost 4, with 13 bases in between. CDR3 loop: CASSSDGFFYGYTF. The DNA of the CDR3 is TGTGCCAGCAGCTCGGACGGATTCTTCTATGGCTACACCTTC.

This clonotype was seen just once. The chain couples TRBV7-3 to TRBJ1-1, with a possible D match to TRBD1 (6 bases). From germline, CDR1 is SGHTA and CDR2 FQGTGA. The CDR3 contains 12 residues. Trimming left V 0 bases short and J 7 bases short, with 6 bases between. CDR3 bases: TGTGCCAGCAGCTTAACGGACAGTGAAGCTTTCTTT. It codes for CASSLTDSEAFF.

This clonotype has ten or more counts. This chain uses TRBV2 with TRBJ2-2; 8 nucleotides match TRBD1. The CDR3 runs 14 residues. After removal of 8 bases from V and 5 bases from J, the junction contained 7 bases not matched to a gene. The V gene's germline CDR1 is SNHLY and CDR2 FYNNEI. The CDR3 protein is CASGGTGETGELFF. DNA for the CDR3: TGTGCCAGCGGTGGGACAGGTGAAACCGGGGAGCTGTTTTTT.

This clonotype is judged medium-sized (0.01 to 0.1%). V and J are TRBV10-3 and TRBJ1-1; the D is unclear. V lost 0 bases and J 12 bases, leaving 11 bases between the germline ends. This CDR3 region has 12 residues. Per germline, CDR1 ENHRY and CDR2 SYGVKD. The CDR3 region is CAISESVGSTFF. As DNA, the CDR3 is TGTGCCATCAGTGAGTCGGTTGGGTCGACTTTCTTT.

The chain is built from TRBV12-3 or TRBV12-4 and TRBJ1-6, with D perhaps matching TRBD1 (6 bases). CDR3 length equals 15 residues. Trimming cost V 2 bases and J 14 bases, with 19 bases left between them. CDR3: CASSLYWEGELSLHF. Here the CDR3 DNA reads TGTGCCAGCAGTTTATACTGGGAGGGGGAACTTTCCCTCCACTTT.

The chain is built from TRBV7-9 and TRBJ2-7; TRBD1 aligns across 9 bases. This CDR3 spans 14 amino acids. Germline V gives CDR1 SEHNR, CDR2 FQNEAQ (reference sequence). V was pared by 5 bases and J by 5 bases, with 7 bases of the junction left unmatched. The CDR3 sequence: CASSGTGGGHEQYF. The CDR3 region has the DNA TGTGCCAGCAGCGGAACAGGGGGCGGCCACGAGCAGTACTTC.

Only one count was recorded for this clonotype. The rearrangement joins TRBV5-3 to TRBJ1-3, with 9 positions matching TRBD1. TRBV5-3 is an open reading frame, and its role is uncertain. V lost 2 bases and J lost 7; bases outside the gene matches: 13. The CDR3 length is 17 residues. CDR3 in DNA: TGTGCCAGAAGCTTCCTACCGGGACAGGGTGTAGCCAACACCATATATTTT. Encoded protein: CARSFLPGQGVANTIYF.

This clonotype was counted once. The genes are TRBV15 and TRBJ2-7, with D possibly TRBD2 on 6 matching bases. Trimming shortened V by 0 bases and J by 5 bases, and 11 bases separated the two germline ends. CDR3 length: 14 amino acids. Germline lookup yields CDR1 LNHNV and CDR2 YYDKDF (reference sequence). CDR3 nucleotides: TGTGCCACCAGCAGAGACGCAGGGAGGCACGAGCAGTACTTC. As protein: CATSRDAGRHEQYF.

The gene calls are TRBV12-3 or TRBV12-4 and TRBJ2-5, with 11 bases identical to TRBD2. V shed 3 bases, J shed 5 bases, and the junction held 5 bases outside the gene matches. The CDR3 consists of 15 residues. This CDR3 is CASSFGTSGGETQYF. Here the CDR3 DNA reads TGTGCCAGCAGTTTCGGGACTAGCGGTGGCGAGACCCAGTACTTC.

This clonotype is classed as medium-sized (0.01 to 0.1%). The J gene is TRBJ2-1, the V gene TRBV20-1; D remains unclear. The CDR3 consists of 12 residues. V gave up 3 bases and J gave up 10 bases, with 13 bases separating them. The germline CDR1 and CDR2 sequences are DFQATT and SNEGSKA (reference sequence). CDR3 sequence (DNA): TGCAGTGCTAGCTCCCACCTTGGAGAGCAGTTCTTC. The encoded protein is CSASSHLGEQFF.

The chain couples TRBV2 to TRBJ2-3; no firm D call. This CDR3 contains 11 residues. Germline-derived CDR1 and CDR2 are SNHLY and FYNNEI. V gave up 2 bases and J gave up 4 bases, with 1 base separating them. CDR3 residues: CASSESDTQYF. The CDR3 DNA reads TGTGCCAGCAGTGAATCAGATACGCAGTATTTT.

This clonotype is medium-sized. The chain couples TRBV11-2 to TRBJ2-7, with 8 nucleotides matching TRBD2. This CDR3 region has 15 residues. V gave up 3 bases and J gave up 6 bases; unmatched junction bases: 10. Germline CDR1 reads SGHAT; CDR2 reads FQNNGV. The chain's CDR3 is CASSFRSGSGVEQYF. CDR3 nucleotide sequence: TGTGCCAGCAGCTTCCGCAGCGGGAGTGGTGTCGAGCAGTACTTC.

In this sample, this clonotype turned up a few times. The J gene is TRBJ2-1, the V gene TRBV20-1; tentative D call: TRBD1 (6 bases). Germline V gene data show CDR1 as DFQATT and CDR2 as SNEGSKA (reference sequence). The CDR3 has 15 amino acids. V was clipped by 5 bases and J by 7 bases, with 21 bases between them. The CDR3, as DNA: TGCAGTGCTTACGATTGGGGGCTAGGTCTGAATGAGCAGTTCTTC. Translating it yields CSAYDWGLGLNEQFF.

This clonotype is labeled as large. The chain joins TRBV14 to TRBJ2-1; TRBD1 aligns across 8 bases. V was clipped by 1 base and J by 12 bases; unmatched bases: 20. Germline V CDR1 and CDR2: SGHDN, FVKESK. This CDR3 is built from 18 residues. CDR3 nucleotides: TGTGCCAGCAGCCAAGGTCCGGGGCTGGACAGGGTAGGCAATACGCAGTTCTTC. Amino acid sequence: CASSQGPGLDRVGNTQFF.

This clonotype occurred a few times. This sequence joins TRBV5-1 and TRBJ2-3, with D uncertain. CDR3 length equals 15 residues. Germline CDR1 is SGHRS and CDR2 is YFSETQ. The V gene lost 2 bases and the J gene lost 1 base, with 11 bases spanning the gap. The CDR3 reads CASSLGSSGTDTQYF. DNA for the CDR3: TGCGCCAGCAGCTTAGGCTCGTCGGGCACAGATACGCAGTATTTT. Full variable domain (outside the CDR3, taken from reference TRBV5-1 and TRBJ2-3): KAGVTQTPRYLIKTRGQQVTLSCSPISGHRSVSWYQQTPGQGLQFLFEYFSETQRNKGNFPGRFSGRQFSNSRSEMNVSTLELGDSALYLCASSLGSSGTDTQYFGPGTRLTVL.

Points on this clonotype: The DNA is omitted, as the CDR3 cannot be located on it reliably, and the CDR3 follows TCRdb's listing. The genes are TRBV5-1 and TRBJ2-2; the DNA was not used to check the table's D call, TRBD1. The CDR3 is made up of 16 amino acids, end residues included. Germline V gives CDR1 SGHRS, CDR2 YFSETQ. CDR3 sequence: CARVPRAVRTPGSCFF.

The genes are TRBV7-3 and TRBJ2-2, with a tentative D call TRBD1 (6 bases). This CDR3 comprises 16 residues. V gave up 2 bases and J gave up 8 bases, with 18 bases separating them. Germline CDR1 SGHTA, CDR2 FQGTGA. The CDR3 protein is CASSLLVGAGEGELFF. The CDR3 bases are TGTGCCAGCAGCTTACTCGTGGGGGCCGGAGAAGGGGAGCTGTTTTTT.

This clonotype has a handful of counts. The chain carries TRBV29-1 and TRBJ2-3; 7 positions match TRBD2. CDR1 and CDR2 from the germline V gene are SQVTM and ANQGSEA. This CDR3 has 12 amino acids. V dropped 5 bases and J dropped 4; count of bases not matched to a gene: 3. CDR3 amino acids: CSVRLAPDTQYF. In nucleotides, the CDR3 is TGCAGCGTTCGACTAGCTCCAGATACGCAGTATTTT.

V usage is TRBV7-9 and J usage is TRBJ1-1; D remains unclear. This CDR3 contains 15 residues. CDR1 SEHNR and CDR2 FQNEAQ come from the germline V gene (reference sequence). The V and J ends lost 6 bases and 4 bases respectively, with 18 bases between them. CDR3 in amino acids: CASRVVPWTVTEAFF. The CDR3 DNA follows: TGTGCCAGCAGAGTTGTCCCCTGGACGGTCACTGAAGCTTTCTTT.

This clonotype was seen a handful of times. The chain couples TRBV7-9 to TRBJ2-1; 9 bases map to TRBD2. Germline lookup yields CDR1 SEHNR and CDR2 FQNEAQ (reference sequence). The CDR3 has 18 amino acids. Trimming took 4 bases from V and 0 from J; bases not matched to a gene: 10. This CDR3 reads CASSSFRLAGSSYNEQFF. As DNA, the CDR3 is TGTGCCAGCAGCTCATTCCGGCTAGCGGGGAGCTCCTACAATGAGCAGTTCTTC.

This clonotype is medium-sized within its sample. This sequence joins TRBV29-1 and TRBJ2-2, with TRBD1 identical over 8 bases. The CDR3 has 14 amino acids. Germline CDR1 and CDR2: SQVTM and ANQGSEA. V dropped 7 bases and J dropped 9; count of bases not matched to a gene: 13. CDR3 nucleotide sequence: TGCAGCGCCGAGACAGGGGAAGTGCGCAGGGAGCTGTTTTTT. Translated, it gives CSAETGEVRRELFF.

CDR3 nucleotide sequence: TGTGCCTGGAGATCTCCAGGGGAGGCCAACGTCCTGACTTTC. Protein: CAWRSPGEANVLTF. V gene TRBV30 combines with J gene TRBJ2-6; TRBD1 is a possible D gene (6 bases). The V and J ends lost 3 bases and 6 bases respectively, with 12 bases between them. The CDR3 contains 14 residues. CDR1 is GTSNPN and CDR2 is SVGIG in the germline V gene (reference sequence).

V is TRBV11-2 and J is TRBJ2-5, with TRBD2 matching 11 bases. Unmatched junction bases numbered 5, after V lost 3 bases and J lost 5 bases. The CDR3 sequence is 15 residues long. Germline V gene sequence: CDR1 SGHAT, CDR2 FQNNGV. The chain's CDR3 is CASSLGTSGSETQYF. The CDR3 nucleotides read TGTGCCAGCAGCTTGGGAACTAGCGGGAGTGAGACCCAGTACTTC.